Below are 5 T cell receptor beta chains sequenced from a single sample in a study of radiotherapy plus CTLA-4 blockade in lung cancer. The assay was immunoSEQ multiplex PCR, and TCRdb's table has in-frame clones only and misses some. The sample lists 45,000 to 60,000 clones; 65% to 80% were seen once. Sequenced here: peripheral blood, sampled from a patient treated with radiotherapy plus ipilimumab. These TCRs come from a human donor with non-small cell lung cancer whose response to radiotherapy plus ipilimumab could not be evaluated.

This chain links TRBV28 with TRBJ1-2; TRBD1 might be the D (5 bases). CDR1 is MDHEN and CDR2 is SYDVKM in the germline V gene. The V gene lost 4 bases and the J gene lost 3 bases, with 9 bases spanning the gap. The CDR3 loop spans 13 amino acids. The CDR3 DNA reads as TGTGCCAGCAGTTCACTGACAGACTATGGCTACACCTTC. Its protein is CASSSLTDYGYTF.

This chain's CDR3 is CASTRSSYNEQFF. CDR3 bases: TGTGCCAGCACGAGAAGCTCCTACAATGAGCAGTTCTTC. The chain links TRBV28 to TRBJ2-1, with D hard to call. V was trimmed by 7 bases and J by 0 bases, leaving 7 bases between them. CDR1 and CDR2 from the germline V gene are MDHEN and SYDVKM. The CDR3 covers 13 residues.

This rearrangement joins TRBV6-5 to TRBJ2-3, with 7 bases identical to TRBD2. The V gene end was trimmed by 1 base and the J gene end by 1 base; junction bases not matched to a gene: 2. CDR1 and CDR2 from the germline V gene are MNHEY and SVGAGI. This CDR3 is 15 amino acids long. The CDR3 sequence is CASSYWGGGTDTQYF. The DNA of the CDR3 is TGTGCCAGCAGTTACTGGGGGGGAGGCACAGATACGCAGTATTTT.

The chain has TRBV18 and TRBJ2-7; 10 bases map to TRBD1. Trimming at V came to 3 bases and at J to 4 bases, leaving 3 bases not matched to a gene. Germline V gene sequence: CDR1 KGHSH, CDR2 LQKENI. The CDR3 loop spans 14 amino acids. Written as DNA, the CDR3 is TGTGCCAGCTCACCGGACAGGGGGAGGTACGAGCAGTACTTC. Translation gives CASSPDRGRYEQYF.

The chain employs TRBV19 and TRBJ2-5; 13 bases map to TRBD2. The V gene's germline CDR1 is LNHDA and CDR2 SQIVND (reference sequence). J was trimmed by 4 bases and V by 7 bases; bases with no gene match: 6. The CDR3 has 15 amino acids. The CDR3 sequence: CASTRTSGRGETQYF. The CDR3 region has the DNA TGTGCCAGTACCCGGACTAGCGGGAGAGGAGAGACCCAGTACTTC.